The sequence of this T cell receptor (beta chain) was determined in a study of cytomegalovirus exposure and HLA in healthy donors. Study at large: A prior study identified over 100 million unique TCR beta sequences from 200 million or so T cells.

Points on this clone: Its cognate antigen is unknown. At one end, the junction sequence differs from germline, possibly due to a read error. Other DNA variants within this sample encode the same CDR3.

Amplification used 60 Vbeta primers and 13 Jbeta primers. Produced via immunoSEQ multiplex PCR; TCRdb's table is partial and in-frame only. The data show 150,000 to 200,000 clones, roughly 74% seen once. CDR1 is SGHNT and CDR2 is YYREEE in the germline V gene (reference sequence). The CDR3 is made up of 14 amino acids. Points from the study as a whole: Most subjects' HLA-A and HLA-B alleles were reportedly predicted from TCR beta sequences.

The V call is TRBV5-4, the J call TRBJ2-1; TRBD2 aligns across 10 bases. This clonotype originated in a man younger than 30 in good health and CMV-seropositive. The sequenced sample consisted of PBMCs. CDR3 DNA: TGCGCCAGCAGCTTGGTTCTAGCGGGAGATGAGCAGTTCTTC. Translating it yields CASSLVLAGDEQFF.